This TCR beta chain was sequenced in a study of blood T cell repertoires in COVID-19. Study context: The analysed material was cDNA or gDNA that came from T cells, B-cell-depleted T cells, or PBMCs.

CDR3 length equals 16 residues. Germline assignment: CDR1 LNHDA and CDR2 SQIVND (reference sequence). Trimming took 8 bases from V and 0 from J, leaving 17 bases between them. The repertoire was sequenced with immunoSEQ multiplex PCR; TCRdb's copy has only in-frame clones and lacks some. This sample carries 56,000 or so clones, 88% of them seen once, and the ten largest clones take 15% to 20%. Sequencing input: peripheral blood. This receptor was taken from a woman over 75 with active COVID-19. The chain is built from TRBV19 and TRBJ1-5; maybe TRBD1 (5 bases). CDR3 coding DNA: TGTGCCAGTGCTGAGGTGACAGCATATAGCAATCAGCCCCAGCATTTT. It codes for CASAEVTAYSNQPQHF. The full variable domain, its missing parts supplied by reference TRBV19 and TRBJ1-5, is DGGITQSPKYLFRKEGQNVTLSCEQNLNHDAMYWYRQDPGQGLRLIYYSQIVNDFQKGDIAEGYSVSREKKESFPLTVTSAQKNPTAFYLCASAEVTAYSNQPQHFGDGTRLSIL.